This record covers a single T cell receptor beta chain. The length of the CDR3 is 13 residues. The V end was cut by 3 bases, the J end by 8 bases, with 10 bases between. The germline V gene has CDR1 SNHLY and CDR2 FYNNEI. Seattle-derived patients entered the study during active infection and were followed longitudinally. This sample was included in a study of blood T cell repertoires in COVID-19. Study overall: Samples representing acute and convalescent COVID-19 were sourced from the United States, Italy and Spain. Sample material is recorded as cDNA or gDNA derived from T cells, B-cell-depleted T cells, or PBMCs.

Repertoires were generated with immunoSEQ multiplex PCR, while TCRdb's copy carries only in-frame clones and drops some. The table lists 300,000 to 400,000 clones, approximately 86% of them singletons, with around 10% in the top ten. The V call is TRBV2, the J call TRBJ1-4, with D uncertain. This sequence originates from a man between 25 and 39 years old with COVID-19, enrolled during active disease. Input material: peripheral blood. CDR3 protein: CASSERSLEKLFF. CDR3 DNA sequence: TGTGCCAGCAGTGAGAGATCTCTAGAAAAACTGTTTTTT.